This is a list of T cell receptor beta chains from one sample in a study of Tregs in tolerant kidney transplant recipients. Clones were read by immunoSEQ multiplex PCR, and TCRdb kept only the in-frame ones, dropping some. Of about 83,000 clones in the sample, under 98% were seen once. The starting material was CD4+ T cells from blood, obtained before the transplant. These receptors originate from a human donor who received a combined kidney and bone marrow transplant. The CDR3 runs from the conserved cysteine through the conserved F or W. D genes are given only for firm matches. Part of the rows lack a size; the others show once, few, many or a class for expanded clones.

d_gene | j_gene | v_gene | abundance | CDR3nt | CDR3aa
TRBD2 | TRBJ2-3 | TRBV7-2 | - | TGTGCCAGCAGCCCGACTAGCGGGGGGGCTAGTACGCAGTATTTT | CASSPTSGGASTQYF
TRBD1 | TRBJ1-1 | TRBV29-1 | - | TGCAGCGTTGCAGGGGGCAACACTGAAGCTTTCTTT | CSVAGGNTEAFF
- | TRBJ1-3 | TRBV7-9 | - | TGTGCCAGCAGCTTAGTAGGAGTAGGGGGACGGATATCTGGAAACACCATATATTTT | CASSLVGVGGRISGNTIYF
TRBD2 | TRBJ2-5 | TRBV5-8 | - | TGTGCCAGCAGCCCTGGCGGGGGGCAGGGAGAGACCCAGTACTTC | CASSPGGGQGETQYF
TRBD1 | TRBJ2-6 | TRBV7-9 | - | TGTGCCAGCAGCCTCTGGACAGGGCGTGCTGGGGCCAACGTCCTGACTTTC | CASSLWTGRAGANVLTF
TRBD1 | TRBJ1-1 | TRBV19 | - | TGTGCCAGCGAACAGGGGTACACTGAAGCTTTCTTT | CASEQGYTEAFF
- | TRBJ2-7 | TRBV5-4 | - | TGTGCCAGCAGCCCCGGGGGGGACAGACGAGTTGGGGAGCAGTACTTC | CASSPGGDRRVGEQYF
- | TRBJ2-7 | TRBV7-2 | - | TGTGCCAGCAGCTTATATACGGGCCGGCAGGGCGACGAGCAGTACTTC | CASSLYTGRQGDEQYF
TRBD1 | TRBJ2-1 | TRBV19 | - | TGTGCCAGTACCCCCTGGCTAGGACAGGGTAACAATGAGCAGTTCTTC | CASTPWLGQGNNEQFF
TRBD1 | TRBJ1-2 | TRBV7-2 | - | TGTGCCAGCAGCTTAGCAAGGACAGGGGTTTATGGCTACACCTTC | CASSLARTGVYGYTF
TRBD2 | TRBJ2-7 | TRBV30 | - | TGTGCCTGGAACCCTAGCGGGAACTACGAGCAGTACTTC | CAWNPSGNYEQYF
TRBD1 | TRBJ2-7 | TRBV6-1 | once | TGTGCCAGCAGTGAAGGGACCCGGTGGACAGGGTACGCTTTC | CASSEGTRWTGYAF
- | TRBJ2-2 | TRBV4-3 | - | TGCGCCAGCAGCCATGGGAGCGTCCGGGGGGAGCTGTTTTTT | CASSHGSVRGELFF
TRBD1 | TRBJ2-5 | TRBV7-3 | - | TGTGCCAGCAGCTTAGGGGACAGGGTAAAAGAGACCCAGTACTTC | CASSLGDRVKETQYF
TRBD2 | TRBJ2-3 | TRBV10-3 | - | TGTGCCATCAGAGGCGGGGGGGATAGCTTACATAGCACAGATACGCAGTATTTT | CAIRGGGDSLHSTDTQYF
TRBD2 | TRBJ2-1 | TRBV7-9 | - | TGTGCCAGCAGCTTAGCGATCGGGGGGTCCTACAATGAGCAGTTCTTC | CASSLAIGGSYNEQFF
- | TRBJ2-7 | TRBV11-2 | - | TGTGCCAGCAGCTTCTACAGCACCTACGAGCAGTACTTC | CASSFYSTYEQYF
TRBD2 | TRBJ2-1 | TRBV27 | - | TGTGCCAGCAGTTTAGGGCTAGCGGGATACAATGAGCAGTTCTTC | CASSLGLAGYNEQFF
- | TRBJ2-3 | TRBV29-1 | - | TGCAGCGTTAATGGGGCTTTGGGCACAGATACGCAGTATTTT | CSVNGALGTDTQYF
TRBD2 | TRBJ2-1 | TRBV29-1 | - | TGCAGTATAAGAAAAGGACTAGCGGGAGAGTTGTACTACAATGAGCAGTTCTTC | CSIRKGLAGELYYNEQFF
TRBD2 | TRBJ2-7 | TRBV18 | - | TGTGCCAGCTCACCTACAATTAGTAGCGGGAGGGCCTACGAGCAGTACTTC | CASSPTISSGRAYEQYF
- | TRBJ2-3 | TRBV5-5 | - | TGTGCCAGCAGCTTGGGCCAGGGGTGGGATACGCAGTATTTT | CASSLGQGWDTQYF
- | TRBJ1-1 | TRBV20-1 | - | TGCAGTGCTAGGGGCGCTTTCTTT | CSARGAFF
TRBD1 | TRBJ2-3 | TRBV29-1 | - | TGCAGCGTCCTGGGACAGGTCGCTAGCACAGATACGCAGTATTTT | CSVLGQVASTDTQYF
TRBD2 | TRBJ2-3 | TRBV28 | once | TGTGCCAGTCCTCCCCCTGGCGGGGGGTCAGATACGCAGTATTTT | CASPPPGGGSDTQYF
TRBD1 | TRBJ1-3 | TRBV2 | - | TGTGCCAGCAGTAAGGGACAGGGCTTAATCTCTGGAAACACCATATATTTT | CASSKGQGLISGNTIYF
TRBD1 | TRBJ1-4 | TRBV19 | - | TGTGCCAGTGGACAGGGGGCCCAGGAAAAACTGTTTTTT | CASGQGAQEKLFF
- | TRBJ1-3 | TRBV7-2 | - | TGTGCCAGCGACCGGGGGGCCTTTGGAAACACCATATATTTT | CASDRGAFGNTIYF
- | TRBJ1-2 | TRBV7-2 | - | TGTGCCAGCAGCATATCCAGGGATCACTATGGCTACACCTTC | CASSISRDHYGYTF
- | TRBJ1-2 | TRBV6-1 | - | TGTGCCAGCAGTGAAGCAGGAGGACGCGGCACTATTGGCTACACCTTC | CASSEAGGRGTIGYTF
TRBD2 | TRBJ2-7 | TRBV19 | - | TGTGCCAGTAGTACTCTCCCAGATCCGGGAGGGATTTCGTACGAGCAGTACTTC | CASSTLPDPGGISYEQYF
TRBD1 | TRBJ1-1 | TRBV15 | - | TGTGCCACCAGCAGGGTATTGACAGGGGTAACTGAAGCTTTCTTT | CATSRVLTGVTEAFF
- | TRBJ1-2 | TRBV4-1 | - | TGCGCCAGCAGCAACGGGGGAAACTATGGCTACACCTTC | CASSNGGNYGYTF
TRBD2 | TRBJ2-7 | TRBV18 | - | TGTGCCAGCTCACCGGGGAGCGGGATTCCCACCGAGCAGTACTTC | CASSPGSGIPTEQYF
- | TRBJ2-7 | TRBV7-2 | - | TGTGCCAGCAGCTCCGAGTTCGTTTCCTACGAGCAGTACTTC | CASSSEFVSYEQYF
- | TRBJ2-1 | TRBV7-3 | - | TGTGCCAGCAGCCCACAGGTGAGGGAGGCTCCATACAATGAGCAGTTCTTC | CASSPQVREAPYNEQFF
- | TRBJ2-7 | TRBV28 | - | TGTGCCAGCAGTTTTAGGGGGGGGACCGCTACCTACGAGCAGTACTTC | CASSFRGGTATYEQYF
TRBD1 | TRBJ1-2 | TRBV6-5 | - | TGTGCCAGCAGCCGACAGGGTTTTGACTATGGCTACACCTTC | CASSRQGFDYGYTF
TRBD2 | TRBJ2-1 | TRBV28 | - | TGTGCCAGCCTTGGGGTAGCGGGGGACTTTTACAATGAGCAGTTCTTC | CASLGVAGDFYNEQFF
TRBD1 | TRBJ1-5 | TRBV19 | - | TGTGCCAGTAGTACCCGGGACAGGGGGCGGCAGCCCCAGCATTTT | CASSTRDRGRQPQHF
- | TRBJ2-3 | TRBV7-2 | - | TGTGCCAGCAGCTTAGGTGGAGGGCGCACAGATACGCAGTATTTT | CASSLGGGRTDTQYF
- | TRBJ2-7 | TRBV5-6 | - | TGTGCCAGCAGCTTGCCAGGGTGGATGTACGAGCAGTACTTC | CASSLPGWMYEQYF
- | TRBJ1-5 | TRBV21-1 | - | TGTGCCAGCAGCCCCTGTAGCAGGGCAAATAGCAATCAGCCCCAGCATTTT | CASSPCSRANSNQPQHF
- | TRBJ2-2 | TRBV11-3 | - | TGTGCCAGCGTTGAGAAAGACACCGGGGAGCTGTTTTTT | CASVEKDTGELFF
- | TRBJ2-2 | TRBV7-9 | once | TGTGCCAGCAGCTCCGGACTCGGTGAGCTGTTTTTT | CASSSGLGELFF
- | TRBJ2-1 | TRBV6-1 | once | TGTGCCAGCAGTGATGGGGGGAGAGAATTTCCCTACAATGAGCAGTTCTTC | CASSDGGREFPYNEQFF
TRBD2 | TRBJ2-2 | TRBV7-3 | - | TGTGCCAGCAGCTTAACGTGGCTAGCGGGAGGAACCGGGGAGCTGTTTTTT | CASSLTWLAGGTGELFF
TRBD2 | TRBJ2-1 | TRBV25-1 | - | TGTGCCAGCAGTGCGGCGGGGGGCCGGGATGAGCAGTTCTTC | CASSAAGGRDEQFF
TRBD2 | TRBJ2-1 | TRBV5-4 | - | TGTGCCAGCAGCTTGCGTGGGCGGGGGGACTACAATGAGCAGTTCTTC | CASSLRGRGDYNEQFF
TRBD1 | TRBJ1-1 | TRBV7-6 | - | TGTGCCAGCAGCTTAGGACAGGGGACAGCTTTCTTT | CASSLGQGTAFF
- | TRBJ2-3 | TRBV4-3 | once | TGCGCCAGCAGCCTACAGGGTGGTCGCACAGATACGCAGTATTTT | CASSLQGGRTDTQYF
TRBD1 | TRBJ1-1 | TRBV11-3 | - | TGTGCCATCCGGCACGGGGACAGGGGAACTGAAGCTTTCTTT | CAIRHGDRGTEAFF